The rows below give T cell receptor beta chains drawn from one sample of a study of OX40 agonist ivuxolimab in advanced cancers. The assay was immunoSEQ multiplex PCR, and TCRdb's table has in-frame clones only and misses some. This sample yields under 100,000 clones, of which approximately 92% are seen a single time; 0.33% belongs to the top ten. The specimen was CD4+ or CD8+ T cells sorted from blood, collected in a trial of the OX40 agonist ivuxolimab. The receptors shown here come from an adult with an advanced solid tumor such as melanoma, head and neck, liver or kidney cancer. Both conserved end residues are trimmed from each CDR3.

J | V | CDR3
TRBJ1-5 | TRBV6-5 | ASSSVNQPQH
TRBJ1-3 | TRBV7-2 | ASSFATGTRNTIY
TRBJ2-1 | TRBV13 | ASSRTGGAYNEQF
TRBJ2-3 | TRBV20-1 | SARRDTQY
TRBJ1-1 | TRBV4-1 | ASSQTGHPENTEAF
TRBJ1-2 | TRBV7-2 | ASSLVGGRQLYGYT
TRBJ2-1 | TRBV7-2 | ASSPDRGEYYEQF
TRBJ1-1 | TRBV9 | ASSPGGQMNTEAF
TRBJ1-5 | TRBV2 | ASSYGQGRQPQH
TRBJ2-7 | TRBV6-1 | ASRTGTSGPYEQY
TRBJ2-1 | TRBV19 | ASRSSGRRYNEQF
TRBJ2-7 | TRBV6-5 | ASSRDTSYEQY
TRBJ1-3 | TRBV18 | ASSPGTGGNTIY
TRBJ1-2 | TRBV9 | ASSVSMDPYGYT
TRBJ1-4 | TRBV19 | ASSPGQGGEKLF
TRBJ1-1 | TRBV9 | ASNLRGLGTEAF
TRBJ1-2 | TRBV4-2 | ASSQERYGYT
TRBJ2-1 | TRBV7-3 | ASSIHASGVADEQF
TRBJ1-1 | TRBV27 | ASSYAIGDTEAF
TRBJ1-1 | TRBV7-2 | ASSVKTEAF
TRBJ2-7 | TRBV30 | AWSGQGYPYEQY
TRBJ1-4 | TRBV28 | ASSLPAGSIEKLF
TRBJ2-5 | TRBV7-2 | ASSHRSGSGETQY
TRBJ2-7 | TRBV6-6 | ASSYSTSGRDEQY
TRBJ1-3 | TRBV7-9 | ASSLAGTGGAGNTIY
TRBJ2-7 | TRBV29-1 | SVATSGGFYEQY
TRBJ1-1 | TRBV28 | ASSQTVTEAF
TRBJ1-3 | TRBV11-2 | ASSLGFGANSGNTIY
TRBJ2-7 | TRBV7-6 | ASSPWDSYEQY
TRBJ1-1 | TRBV9 | ASSQNNRGSEAF
TRBJ2-7 | TRBV7-9 | ASSLRGGAVAEQY
TRBJ1-5 | TRBV2 | ASSRDQSISNQPQH
TRBJ1-1 | TRBV2 | ASSAREVNTEAF
TRBJ1-1 | TRBV18 | ASSPRHFVENTEAF
TRBJ1-3 | TRBV9 | ASSVGTGGHSGNTIY
TRBJ2-2 | TRBV10-3 | AISESGGGIAGTGELF
TRBJ2-5 | TRBV11-2 | ASSQNRETQY
TRBJ2-1 | TRBV9 | ASSVDRGGVSYNEQF
TRBJ1-5 | TRBV7-3 | ASSLDRDQPQH
TRBJ2-7 | TRBV7-9 | ASSLAQGTKY
TRBJ2-7 | TRBV2 | ASSEIDRGNSYEQY
TRBJ1-5 | TRBV10-3 | AIRDGTAIQPQH
TRBJ1-1 | TRBV7-2 | ASSLEGGSGAF
TRBJ2-7 | TRBV14 | ASSPLGGVSYEQY
TRBJ1-2 | TRBV19 | ASSIDLTRRDYGYT
TRBJ1-2 | TRBV5-1 | ASSLTGKSGGYT
TRBJ1-1 | TRBV7-2 | ASSLPGQTFLEAF
TRBJ2-7 | TRBV7-2 | ASSWGVDEQY
TRBJ2-1 | TRBV7-6 | ASSSNWGDSSVNEQF
TRBJ2-3 | TRBV6-1 | ASSELAGPLGTQY
TRBJ1-1 | TRBV5-4 | ASSFTQTEAF
TRBJ2-2 | TRBV10-3 | AISESQGGTGELF
TRBJ2-6 | TRBV27 | ASSLFAASGANVLT
TRBJ2-7 | TRBV5-1 | ASSQGDGFYEQY
TRBJ1-2 | TRBV18 | ASSSTNYGYT
TRBJ1-2 | TRBV19 | ASSKTGKGGYT
TRBJ2-1 | TRBV5-6 | ASSLGGGSYNEQF
TRBJ1-2 | TRBV7-9 | ASSAGLVGGYT
TRBJ2-5 | TRBV28 | ASSPPGGRLQETQY
TRBJ1-1 | TRBV27 | ASSIQGARAF